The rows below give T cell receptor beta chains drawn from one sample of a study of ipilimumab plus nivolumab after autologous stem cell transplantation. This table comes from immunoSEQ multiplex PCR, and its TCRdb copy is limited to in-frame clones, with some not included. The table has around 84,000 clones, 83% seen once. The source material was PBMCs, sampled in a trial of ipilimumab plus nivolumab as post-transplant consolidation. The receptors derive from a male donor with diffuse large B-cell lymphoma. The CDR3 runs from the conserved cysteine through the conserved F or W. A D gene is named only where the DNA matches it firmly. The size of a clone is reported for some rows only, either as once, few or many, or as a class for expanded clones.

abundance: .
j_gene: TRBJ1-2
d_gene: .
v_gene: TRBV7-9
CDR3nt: TGTGCCAGCAGCCTCTATTCCATATATGGCTACACCTTC
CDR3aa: CASSLYSIYGYTF

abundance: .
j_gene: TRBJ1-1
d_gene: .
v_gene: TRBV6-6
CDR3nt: TGTGCCAGCAGCTTACAAGGGAACACTGAAGCTTTCTTT
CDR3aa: CASSLQGNTEAFF

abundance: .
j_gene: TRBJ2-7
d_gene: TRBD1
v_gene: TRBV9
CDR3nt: TGTGCCAGCAGCGTAGACCCCGGGACAGGGGACTACGAGCAGTACTTC
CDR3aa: CASSVDPGTGDYEQYF

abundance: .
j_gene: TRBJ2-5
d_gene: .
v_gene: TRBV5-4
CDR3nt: TGTGCCAGCAACCCGGGGCAGACCCCAGAGACCCAGTACTTC
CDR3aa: CASNPGQTPETQYF

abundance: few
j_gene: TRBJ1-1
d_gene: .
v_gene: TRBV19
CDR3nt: TGTGCCAGTAGTATGAGGAACACTGAAGCTTTCTTT
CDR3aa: CASSMRNTEAFF

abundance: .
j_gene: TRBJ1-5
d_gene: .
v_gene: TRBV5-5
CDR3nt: TGTGCCAGCAGCTTGGATGGGGCGGGTCAGCCCCAGCATTTT
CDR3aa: CASSLDGAGQPQHF

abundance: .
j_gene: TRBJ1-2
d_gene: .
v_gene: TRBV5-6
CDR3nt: TGTGCCAGCAGCTTGGCCGGTCGTAGCTACACCTTC
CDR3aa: CASSLAGRSYTF

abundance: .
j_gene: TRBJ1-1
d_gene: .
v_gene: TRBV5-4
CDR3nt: TGTGCCAGCACCGGATCGATAGGGGGAGGGACTGAAGCTTTCTTT
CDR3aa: CASTGSIGGGTEAFF

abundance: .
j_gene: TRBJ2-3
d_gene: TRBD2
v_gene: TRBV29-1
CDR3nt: TGCAACGTCCGGGGGGGCTCAAATACGCAGTATTTT
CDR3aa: CNVRGGSNTQYF

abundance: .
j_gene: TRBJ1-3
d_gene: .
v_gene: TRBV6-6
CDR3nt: TGTGCCAGTCTGGGGGACGGAGCCTACCTATATTTT
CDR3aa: CASLGDGAYLYF

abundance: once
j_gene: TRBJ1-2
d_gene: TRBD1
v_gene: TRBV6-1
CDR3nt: TGTGCCAGCAGAGTAGGGGGCGCAGAAAGTTACACCTTC
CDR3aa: CASRVGGAESYTF

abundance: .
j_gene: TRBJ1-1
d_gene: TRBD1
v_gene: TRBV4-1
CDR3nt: TGCGCCAGCAGCCACATCACAGGGGTGAACACTGAAGCTTTCTTT
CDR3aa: CASSHITGVNTEAFF

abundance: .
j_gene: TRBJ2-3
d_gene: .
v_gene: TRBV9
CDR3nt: TGTGCCAGCAGCGCCCCCATAGGGAAAAACACAGATACGCAGTATTTT
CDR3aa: CASSAPIGKNTDTQYF

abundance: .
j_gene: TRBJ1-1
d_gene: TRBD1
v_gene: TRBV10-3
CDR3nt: TGTGCCATCAGTGAACGGACAGGGATGAACACTGAAGCTTTCTTT
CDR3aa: CAISERTGMNTEAFF

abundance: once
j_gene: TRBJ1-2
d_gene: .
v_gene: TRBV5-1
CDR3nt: TGCGCCAGCAGCTTGAATTCGTGGAACTATGGCTACACCTTC
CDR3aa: CASSLNSWNYGYTF

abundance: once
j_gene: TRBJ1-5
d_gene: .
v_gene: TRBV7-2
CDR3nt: TGTGCCAGCAGCTTAGGGGTTTGGCAGGGTGGTACTCAGCCCCAGCATTTT
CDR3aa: CASSLGVWQGGTQPQHF

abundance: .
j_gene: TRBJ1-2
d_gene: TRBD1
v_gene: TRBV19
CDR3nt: TGTGCCAGTAGTATAGCGGGGACAGGGGTCGTGAGCTATGGCTACACCTTC
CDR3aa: CASSIAGTGVVSYGYTF

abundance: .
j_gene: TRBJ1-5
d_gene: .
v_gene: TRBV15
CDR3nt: TGTGCCACCAGCAGAGATTTAGGGGGGATATATAGCAATCAGCCCCAGCATTTT
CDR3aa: CATSRDLGGIYSNQPQHF

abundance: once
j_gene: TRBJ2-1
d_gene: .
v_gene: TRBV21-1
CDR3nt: TGTGCCAGCAGCAAGGATCTTCTAGCGGAGGCTGACAATGAGCAGTTCTTC
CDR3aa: CASSKDLLAEADNEQFF

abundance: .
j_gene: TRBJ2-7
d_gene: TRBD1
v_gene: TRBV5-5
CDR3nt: TGTGCCAGCAGCTTGGGTGGGACAGGGTACGAGCAGTACTTC
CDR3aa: CASSLGGTGYEQYF

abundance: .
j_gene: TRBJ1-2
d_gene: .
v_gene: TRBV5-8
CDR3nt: TGTGCCAGCAGCCGCACCGGAGGGGGCTACACCTTC
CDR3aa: CASSRTGGGYTF

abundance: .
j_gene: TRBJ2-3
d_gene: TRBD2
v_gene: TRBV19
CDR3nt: TGTGCCAGTAGTACGCGGGGGGATACGCAGTATTTT
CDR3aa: CASSTRGDTQYF

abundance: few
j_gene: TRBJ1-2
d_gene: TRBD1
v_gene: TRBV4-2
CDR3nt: TGTGCCAGCAGCCAAGAACAGGGGCCTTATGGCTACACCTTC
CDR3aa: CASSQEQGPYGYTF

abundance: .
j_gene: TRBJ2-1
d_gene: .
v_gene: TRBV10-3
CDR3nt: TGTGCCATCAGTGACGGGGGGACAGGCAACAATGAGCAGTTCTTC
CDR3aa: CAISDGGTGNNEQFF

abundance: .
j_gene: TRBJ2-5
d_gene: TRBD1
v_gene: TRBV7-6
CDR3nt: TGTGCCAGCAGCGGACAGGGGGCCCAGTACTTC
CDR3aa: CASSGQGAQYF

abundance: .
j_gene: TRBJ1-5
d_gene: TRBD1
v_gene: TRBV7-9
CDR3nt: TGTGCCAGCAGCAGAGAGACAGGGGGAGGAGCAATGCGGCCCCAGCATTTT
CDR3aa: CASSRETGGGAMRPQHF

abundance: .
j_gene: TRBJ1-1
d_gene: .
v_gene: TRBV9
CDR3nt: TGTGCCAGCAGCGGGGGGGCTCAAGTTGGAACTGAAGCTTTCTTT
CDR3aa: CASSGGAQVGTEAFF

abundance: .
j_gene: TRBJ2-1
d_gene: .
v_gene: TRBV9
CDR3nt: TGTGCCAGCAGTACAGGTGGCGCTTCCTACAATGAGCAGTTCTTC
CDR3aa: CASSTGGASYNEQFF

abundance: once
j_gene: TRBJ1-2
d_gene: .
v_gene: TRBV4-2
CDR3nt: TGTGCCAGCAGCCAAGATCGAAGGACGTTCGGGTATGGCTACACCTTC
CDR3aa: CASSQDRRTFGYGYTF

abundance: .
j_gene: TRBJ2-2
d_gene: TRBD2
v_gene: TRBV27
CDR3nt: TGTGCCAGCAAAGCGGGTAGCGGGGGAACCGGGGAGCTGTTTTTT
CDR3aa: CASKAGSGGTGELFF

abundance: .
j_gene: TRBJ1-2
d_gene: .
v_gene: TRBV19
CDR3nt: TGTGCCAGTAGAGGTGCAGGACTGTCTAACTATGGCTACACCTTC
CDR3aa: CASRGAGLSNYGYTF